Below, one T cell receptor (beta chain) is given with its context. Data came from immunoSEQ multiplex PCR; TCRdb stores just in-frame clones and leaves some out. This repertoire shows hundreds of thousands of clones, more than 75% found once; its top ten account for 0.0095% to 0.011%. This CDR3 comprises 15 residues. Between the trimmed V and J ends, which lost 3 bases and 4 bases, there was a span of 16 bases. CDR1 MNHEY and CDR2 SMNVEV come from the germline V gene (reference sequence). This sample stems from a study of shared T cell receptors in the human thymus. The same specimen was also included in a second study, on human thymus T cells.

This clonotype was obtained from a boy younger than two with a congenital heart defect. Sequencing was carried out using thymocytes. The J gene is TRBJ2-7, the V gene TRBV27; D perhaps matches TRBD2 (6 bases). CDR3 nucleotides: TGTGCCAGCAGTTTTGGGGTAGACGGGGGATACGAGCAGTACTTC. It encodes CASSFGVDGGYEQYF.